The 8 T cell receptor beta chains listed next were all sequenced from one sample in a study of beta chain features in type 1 diabetes. Broader study findings: TCRB CDR3s were moderately but significantly shorter in Type 1 diabetes patients in all four CD4+ subsets.

Reverse transcription of all isolated RNA meant that expressed TCRB transcripts were sequenced. Sequencing was performed with immunoSEQ multiplex PCR; in TCRdb, only in-frame clones are kept and a portion is missing. The table has more than 100,000 clones, over 25% seen once. Antigens of these TCRs are unknown. Material: central memory CD4+ T cells from blood. Receptor source: a woman aged 18-29 years with type 1 diabetes.

V usage is TRBV7-2 and J usage is TRBJ2-5; tentatively, D is TRBD2 (5 bases). The DNA end lines up better with TRBJ2-7; the J call may be wrong. Germline assignment: CDR1 SGHTA and CDR2 FQGNSA. CDR3 length: 14 amino acids. The CDR3 sequence is CASSLAGRSYEQYF. The CDR3 DNA follows: TGTGCCAGCAGCTTGGCGGGTCGATCCTACGAGCAGTACTTC.

This sequence joins TRBV28 and TRBJ2-7; TRBD2 matches at 10 bases. V lost 2 bases, J lost 3 bases, and 4 bases stayed unmatched. Germline V CDR1 and CDR2: MDHEN, SYDVKM. This CDR3 comprises 15 residues. The CDR3 is CASSLQASGSYEQYF. CDR3 in DNA: TGTGCCAGCAGTTTACAGGCTAGCGGGAGCTACGAGCAGTACTTC.

This chain links TRBV2 with TRBJ1-1; a possible D gene is TRBD1 (6 bases). Germline-derived CDR1 and CDR2 are SNHLY and FYNNEI. This CDR3 spans 13 amino acids. The germline V and J ends were trimmed by 8 bases and 5 bases, with 15 bases remaining between them. CDR3 region: CASGFARGTEAFF. CDR3 coding DNA: TGTGCCAGCGGCTTCGCCAGGGGAACTGAAGCTTTCTTT.

In this sample, this clone turned up a few times. The chain carries TRBV19 and TRBJ2-1; 11 bases match TRBD2. Germline trimming cut 5 bases from V and 7 bases from J; bases unmatched to any gene: 10. From germline, CDR1 is LNHDA and CDR2 SQIVND (reference sequence). The CDR3 runs 16 residues. In DNA form, the CDR3 reads TGTGCCAGTAGTCAATGGGGACTAGCGGAAAAGAATGAGCAGTTCTTC. Protein product: CASSQWGLAEKNEQFF. The full variable domain, its missing parts supplied by reference TRBV19 and TRBJ2-1, is DGGITQSPKYLFRKEGQNVTLSCEQNLNHDAMYWYRQDPGQGLRLIYYSQIVNDFQKGDIAEGYSVSREKKESFPLTVTSAQKNPTAFYLCASSQWGLAEKNEQFFGPGTRLTVL.

This clone was seen more than once but under ten times. This chain connects TRBV19 to TRBJ2-7, with 8 bases identical to TRBD1. Germline CDR1 is LNHDA and CDR2 is SQIVND (reference sequence). CDR3 length: 15 residues. V trimming: 5 bases; J trimming: 3 bases; junction bases outside the gene matches: 9. CDR3 bases: TGTGCCAGTAGTCGACCGGGACAGGACCTCTACGAGCAGTACTTC. Its protein is CASSRPGQDLYEQYF.

The V call is TRBV9, the J call TRBJ2-1, with D uncertain. The germline gives CDR1 SGDLS, CDR2 YYNGEE. The CDR3 spans 12 residues. Between the trimmed V and J ends, which lost 0 bases and 5 bases, there was a span of 3 bases. In nucleotides, the CDR3 is TGTGCCAGCAGCGTAGACAACAATGAGCAGTTCTTC. Translated: CASSVDNNEQFF.

The rearrangement uses TRBV29-1 and TRBJ2-3; TRBD2 agrees at 11 bases. V shed 0 bases and J 4 bases; nucleotides not matched to a gene: 15. There are 19 residues in the CDR3. The germline V gene has CDR1 SQVTM and CDR2 ANQGSEA. CDR3 nucleotides: TGCAGCGTTGAAGATCCAGATAGCGGGAGGGCCATGGGGGCAGATACGCAGTATTTT. This gives the protein CSVEDPDSGRAMGADTQYF.

This clone has just a few counts. The V call is TRBV5-6, the J call TRBJ2-7; D possibly corresponds to TRBD2 (5 bases). Germline lookup yields CDR1 SGHDT and CDR2 YYEEEE. V dropped 4 bases and J dropped 0 bases, with 14 bases sitting between them. CDR3 size: 15 residues. CDR3 sequence reads: CASSRTGRDSYEQYV. Written as DNA, the CDR3 is TGTGCCAGCAGCCGGACTGGCCGTGACTCCTACGAGCAGTACGTC.